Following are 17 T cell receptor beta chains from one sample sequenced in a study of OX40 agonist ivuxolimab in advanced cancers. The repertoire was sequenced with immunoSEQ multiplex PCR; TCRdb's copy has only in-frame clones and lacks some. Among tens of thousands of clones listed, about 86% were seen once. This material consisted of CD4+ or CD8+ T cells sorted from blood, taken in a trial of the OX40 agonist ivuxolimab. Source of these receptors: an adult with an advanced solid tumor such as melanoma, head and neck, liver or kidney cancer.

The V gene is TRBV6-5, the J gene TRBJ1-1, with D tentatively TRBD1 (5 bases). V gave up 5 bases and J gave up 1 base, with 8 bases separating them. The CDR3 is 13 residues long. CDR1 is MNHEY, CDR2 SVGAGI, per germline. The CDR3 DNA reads TGTGCCAGCAGTCGAGGGACGAACACTGAAGCTTTCTTT. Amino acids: CASSRGTNTEAFF.

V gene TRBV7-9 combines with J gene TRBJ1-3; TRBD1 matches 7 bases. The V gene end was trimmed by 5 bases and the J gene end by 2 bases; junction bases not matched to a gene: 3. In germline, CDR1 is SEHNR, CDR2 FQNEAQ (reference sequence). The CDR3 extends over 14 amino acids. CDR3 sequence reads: CASSKTGTGNTIYF. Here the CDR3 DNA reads TGTGCCAGCAGCAAGACAGGGACTGGAAACACCATATATTTT. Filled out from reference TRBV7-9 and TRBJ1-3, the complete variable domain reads DTGVSQNPRHKITKRGQNVTFRCDPISEHNRLYWYRQTLGQGPEFLTYFQNEAQLEKSRLLSDRFSAERPKGSFSTLEIQRTEQGDSAMYLCASSKTGTGNTIYFGEGSWLTVV.

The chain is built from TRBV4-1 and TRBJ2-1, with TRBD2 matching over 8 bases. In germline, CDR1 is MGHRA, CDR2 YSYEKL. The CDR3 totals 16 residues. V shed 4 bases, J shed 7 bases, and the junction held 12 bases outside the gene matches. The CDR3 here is CASSPPGVAGRNEQFF. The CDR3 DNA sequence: TGCGCCAGCAGCCCTCCCGGGGTAGCGGGGAGAAATGAGCAGTTCTTC.

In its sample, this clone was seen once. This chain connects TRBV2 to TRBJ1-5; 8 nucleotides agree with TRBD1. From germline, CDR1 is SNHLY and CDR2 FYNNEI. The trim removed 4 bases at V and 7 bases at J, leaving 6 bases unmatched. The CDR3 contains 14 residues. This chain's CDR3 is CASSGGQGSQPQHF. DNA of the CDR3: TGTGCCAGCAGTGGTGGACAGGGTAGCCAGCCCCAGCATTTT.

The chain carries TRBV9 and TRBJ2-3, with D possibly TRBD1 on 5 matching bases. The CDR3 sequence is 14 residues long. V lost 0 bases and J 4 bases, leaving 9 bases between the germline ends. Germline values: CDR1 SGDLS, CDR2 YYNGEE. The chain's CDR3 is CASSVGWGADTQYF. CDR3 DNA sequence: TGTGCCAGCAGCGTAGGTTGGGGCGCAGATACGCAGTATTTT.

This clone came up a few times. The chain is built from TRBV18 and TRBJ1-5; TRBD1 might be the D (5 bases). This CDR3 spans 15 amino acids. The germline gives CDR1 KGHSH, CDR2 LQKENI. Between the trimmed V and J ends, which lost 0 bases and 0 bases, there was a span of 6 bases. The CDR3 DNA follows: TGTGCCAGCTCACCACCGGGACGTAGCAATCAGCCCCAGCATTTT. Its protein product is CASSPPGRSNQPQHF.

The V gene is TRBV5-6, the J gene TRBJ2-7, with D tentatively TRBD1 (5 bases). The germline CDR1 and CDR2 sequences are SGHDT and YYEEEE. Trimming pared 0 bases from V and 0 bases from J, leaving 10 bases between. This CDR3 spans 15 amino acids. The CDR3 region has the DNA TGTGCCAGCAGCTTGGCTGTACAGGACTCCTACGAGCAGTACTTC. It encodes CASSLAVQDSYEQYF.

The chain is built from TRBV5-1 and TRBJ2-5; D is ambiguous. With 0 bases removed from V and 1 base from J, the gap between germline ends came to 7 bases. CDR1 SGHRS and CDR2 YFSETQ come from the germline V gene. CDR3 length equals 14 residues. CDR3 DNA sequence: TGCGCCAGCAGCTTGGTTGTCAGCCAAGAGACCCAGTACTTC. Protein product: CASSLVVSQETQYF.

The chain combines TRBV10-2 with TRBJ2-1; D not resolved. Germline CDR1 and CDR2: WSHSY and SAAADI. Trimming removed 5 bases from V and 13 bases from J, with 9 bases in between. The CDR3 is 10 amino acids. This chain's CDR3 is CASSTGPQFF. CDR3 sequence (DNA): TGCGCCAGCAGTACCGGGCCCCAGTTCTTC.

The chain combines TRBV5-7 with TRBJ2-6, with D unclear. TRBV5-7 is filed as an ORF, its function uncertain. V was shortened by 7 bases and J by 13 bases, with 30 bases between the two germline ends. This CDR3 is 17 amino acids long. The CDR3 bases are TGTGCCAGCGGGCGGTATCTTGCGTACAAGTCGGGCCAAGTCCTGACTTTC. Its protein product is CASGRYLAYKSGQVLTF.

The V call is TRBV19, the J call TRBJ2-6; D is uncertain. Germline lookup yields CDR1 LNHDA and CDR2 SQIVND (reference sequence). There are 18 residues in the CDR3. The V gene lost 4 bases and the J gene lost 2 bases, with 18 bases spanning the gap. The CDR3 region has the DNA TGTGCCAGTAGTAGGGTCGGCCAGGCGAGCACTGGGGCCAACGTCCTGACTTTC. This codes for CASSRVGQASTGANVLTF.

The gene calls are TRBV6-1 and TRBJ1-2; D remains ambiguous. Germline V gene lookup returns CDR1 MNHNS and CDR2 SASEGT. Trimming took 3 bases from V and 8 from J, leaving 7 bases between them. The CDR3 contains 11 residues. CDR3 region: CASSEEGGYTF. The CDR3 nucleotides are TGTGCCAGCAGTGAGGAAGGAGGCTACACCTTC.

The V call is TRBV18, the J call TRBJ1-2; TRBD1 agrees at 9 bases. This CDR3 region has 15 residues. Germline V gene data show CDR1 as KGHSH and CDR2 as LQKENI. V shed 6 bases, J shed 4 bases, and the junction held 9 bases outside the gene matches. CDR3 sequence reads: CASSRTGTGIYGYTF. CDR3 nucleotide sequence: TGTGCCAGCTCTCGGACCGGGACAGGGATCTATGGCTACACCTTC.

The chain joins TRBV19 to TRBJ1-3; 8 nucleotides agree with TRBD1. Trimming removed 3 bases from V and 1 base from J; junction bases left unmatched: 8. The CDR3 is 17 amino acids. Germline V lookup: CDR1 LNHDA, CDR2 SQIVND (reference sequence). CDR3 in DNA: TGTGCCAGTAGTATCGGACAGGGTAGGCGGTCTGGAAACACCATATATTTT. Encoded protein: CASSIGQGRRSGNTIYF.

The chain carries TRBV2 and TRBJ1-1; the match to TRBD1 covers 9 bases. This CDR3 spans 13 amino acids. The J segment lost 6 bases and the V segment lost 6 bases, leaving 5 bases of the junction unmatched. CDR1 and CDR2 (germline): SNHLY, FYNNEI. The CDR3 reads CASRKQGAAEAFF. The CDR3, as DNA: TGTGCCAGCAGAAAACAGGGGGCGGCTGAAGCTTTCTTT.

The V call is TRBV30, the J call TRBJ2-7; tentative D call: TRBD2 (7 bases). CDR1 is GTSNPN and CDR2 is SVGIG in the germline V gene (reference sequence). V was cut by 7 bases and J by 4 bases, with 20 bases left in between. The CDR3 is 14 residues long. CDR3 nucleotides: TGTGCCTTGGGGCGTACGGGGGGCCCTTACGAGCAGTACTTC. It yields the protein CALGRTGGPYEQYF.

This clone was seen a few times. The CDR3, as DNA: TGTGCCAGTAGTGTCGGACAAACGAACACTGAAGCTTTCTTT. Protein sequence: CASSVGQTNTEAFF. The chain combines TRBV19 with TRBJ1-1; a weak D match, TRBD1 (5 bases). V gave up 5 bases and J gave up 1 base, with 11 bases separating them. The CDR3 is 14 residues long. From germline, CDR1 is LNHDA and CDR2 SQIVND (reference sequence). The full variable domain, completed using reference TRBV19 and TRBJ1-1, is DGGITQSPKYLFRKEGQNVTLSCEQNLNHDAMYWYRQDPGQGLRLIYYSQIVNDFQKGDIAEGYSVSREKKESFPLTVTSAQKNPTAFYLCASSVGQTNTEAFFGQGTRLTVV.